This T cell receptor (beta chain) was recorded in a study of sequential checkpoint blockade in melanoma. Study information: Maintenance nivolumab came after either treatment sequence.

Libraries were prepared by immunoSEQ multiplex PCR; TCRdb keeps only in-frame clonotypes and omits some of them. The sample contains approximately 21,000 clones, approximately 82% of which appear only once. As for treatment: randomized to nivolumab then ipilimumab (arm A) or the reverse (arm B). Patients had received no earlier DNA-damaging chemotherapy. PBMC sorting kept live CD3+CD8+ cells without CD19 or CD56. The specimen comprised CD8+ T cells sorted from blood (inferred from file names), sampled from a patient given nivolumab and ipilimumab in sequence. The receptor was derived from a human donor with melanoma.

The CDR3 coding sequence is TGTGCCACCAGCAGAGAGCGGGGGTATGGAAACACCATATATTTT. Encoded protein: CATSRERGYGNTIYF. The V call is TRBV15, the J call TRBJ1-3, with D possibly being TRBD1 (5 bases). V shed 0 bases and J shed 3 bases, with 9 bases lying between them. Germline V lookup: CDR1 LNHNV, CDR2 YYDKDF (reference sequence). The CDR3 sequence is 15 residues long. Full variable domain (remainder filled in from reference TRBV15 and TRBJ1-3): DAMVIQNPRYQVTQFGKPVTLSCSQTLNHNVMYWYQQKSSQAPKLLFHYYDKDFNNEADTPDNFQSRRPNTSFCFLDIRSPGLGDTAMYLCATSRERGYGNTIYFGEGSWLTVV.